This record concerns one T cell receptor beta chain sequence. Its antigen remains unidentified. The data are from a study of a mutant IDH1 vaccine in newly diagnosed glioma. Only in-frame clones appear in the TCRdb table, and some are missing; sequencing was by immunoSEQ multiplex PCR. The sample records roughly 110,000 clones, about 90% being singletons. Sample time point: week 11, during vaccination. Every single dose of the vaccine, 300 ug of mutant IDH1 20-mer peptide, came with topical imiquimod. The germline V gene encodes CDR1 SGHRS and CDR2 YFSETQ. CDR3 size: 14 residues. Trimming removed 2 bases at V and 7 bases at J, with 16 bases between.

The rearrangement joins TRBV5-1 to TRBJ2-7; the D call may be TRBD1 or TRBD2 (5 bases each). This clonotype was sampled from a woman aged 45-65 years with glioma. This specimen was PBMCs, taken from a glioma patient whose treatment included an IDH1 peptide vaccine. The CDR3 DNA reads as TGCGCCAGCAGCTTCGAGGGACCCACCGTGGAGCAGTACTTC. The encoded protein is CASSFEGPTVEQYF. Filled out from reference TRBV5-1 and TRBJ2-7, the complete variable domain reads KAGVTQTPRYLIKTRGQQVTLSCSPISGHRSVSWYQQTPGQGLQFLFEYFSETQRNKGNFPGRFSGRQFSNSRSEMNVSTLELGDSALYLCASSFEGPTVEQYFGPGTRLTVT.